Below, 27 T cell receptor beta chains from the same sample are listed, as sequenced in a study of blood T cell repertoires in COVID-19. TCRdb keeps only in-frame clones here, not all; method: immunoSEQ multiplex PCR. The table shows 200,000 to 250,000 clones, with more than 80% occurring only once. The sequenced material came from PBMCs or T cells enriched from blood (not recorded which). These receptors originate from a man aged 45-60 years who had been exposed to COVID-19.

The chain is built from TRBV19 and TRBJ2-1, with 12 bases identical to TRBD2. The CDR3 has 17 amino acids. Per the germline V gene, CDR1 is LNHDA and CDR2 is SQIVND (reference sequence). V dropped 5 bases and J dropped 3; count of bases not matched to a gene: 8. CDR3 bases: TGTGCCAGTAGTCTGGACGGACTAGCGGGATACTACAATGAGCAGTTCTTC. Its translation: CASSLDGLAGYYNEQFF.

CDR3 coding DNA: TGTGCCGCGGGGGGGTACAGCAATCAGCCCCAGCATTTT. This encodes CAAGGYSNQPQHF. The V and J genes are TRBV6-5 and TRBJ1-5; tentatively, D is TRBD1 (5 bases). Germline V gene sequence: CDR1 MNHEY, CDR2 SVGAGI. This CDR3 comprises 13 residues. Trimming took off 11 bases at V and 1 base at J, with 12 bases between the two ends.

The CDR3 DNA reads TGCGCCAGCAGCCCCAACCCAGGCCCCAATCAGCCCCAGCATTTT. As protein: CASSPNPGPNQPQHF. The chain combines TRBV5-1 with TRBJ1-5; D not certain. This CDR3 contains 15 residues. From germline, CDR1 is SGHRS and CDR2 YFSETQ. Trimming shortened V by 4 bases and J by 3 bases, and 14 bases separated the two germline ends. The full variable domain, completed using reference TRBV5-1 and TRBJ1-5, is KAGVTQTPRYLIKTRGQQVTLSCSPISGHRSVSWYQQTPGQGLQFLFEYFSETQRNKGNFPGRFSGRQFSNSRSEMNVSTLELGDSALYLCASSPNPGPNQPQHFGDGTRLSIL.

The chain recombines TRBV28 with TRBJ1-5; D is perhaps TRBD1 (6 bases). The germline V and J ends were trimmed by 1 base and 7 bases, with 23 bases remaining between them. This CDR3 has 18 amino acids. From germline, CDR1 is MDHEN and CDR2 SYDVKM. The CDR3 loop reads CASSLSNSVGARGQPQHF. CDR3 in DNA: TGTGCCAGCAGTTTATCGAATAGTGTGGGGGCGCGAGGACAGCCCCAGCATTTT.

This clone was counted once. The genes are TRBV7-8 and TRBJ1-1; the match to TRBD1 covers 7 bases. V lost 5 bases, J lost 2 bases, and 5 bases stayed unmatched. Germline V lookup: CDR1 SGHVS, CDR2 FQNEAQ. CDR3 length: 14 residues. The CDR3 nucleotides are TGTGCCAGCAGCCCCGGACAGGATAACACTGAAGCTTTCTTT. Translation: CASSPGQDNTEAFF.

This chain joins TRBV24-1 and TRBJ1-6; D not resolved. Germline V gene sequence: CDR1 KGHDR, CDR2 SFDVKD. The length of the CDR3 is 14 residues. V was shortened by 2 bases and J by 6 bases, with 7 bases between the two germline ends. CDR3 loop: CATSDSIGNSPLHF. The CDR3 DNA reads as TGTGCCACCAGTGATTCGATCGGTAATTCACCCCTCCACTTT.

V gene TRBV7-9 combines with J gene TRBJ2-2; maybe TRBD1 (6 bases). Per germline, CDR1 SEHNR and CDR2 FQNEAQ (reference sequence). Trimming pared 11 bases from V and 0 bases from J, leaving 10 bases between. This CDR3 region has 13 residues. The CDR3 DNA follows: TGTGCCCAGGGACAAGCGAACACCGGGGAGCTGTTTTTT. It yields the protein CAQGQANTGELFF.

This clone was counted between two and nine times. The rearrangement joins TRBV1 to TRBJ2-7; the table calls TRBD2, which could not be checked here. TRBV1 is termed a pseudogene. The CDR3 contains 13 residues. The CDR3 DNA follows: TGCACCAGCAGCCAAGATCGGGAGTACGAGCAGTACGTC. This translates into CTSSQDREYEQYV.

This chain connects TRBV28 to TRBJ2-3; no definite D call. Trimming left V 8 bases short and J 0 bases short, with 9 bases between. The CDR3 length is 13 residues. The germline V gene has CDR1 MDHEN and CDR2 SYDVKM. The CDR3, as DNA: TGTGCCAGCGCCCCGGAGAGCACAGATACGCAGTATTTT. It encodes CASAPESTDTQYF.

This chain links TRBV3-1 (or the pseudogene TRBV3-2) with TRBJ1-4; perhaps TRBD1 as D (5 bases). V shed 0 bases and J shed 11 bases, with 10 bases lying between them. Looked up from germline, CDR1 is LGHDT and CDR2 is YNNKEL (reference sequence). The CDR3 loop spans 13 amino acids. The CDR3 nucleotides are TGTGCCAGCAGCCAAGATCCGGGGGTGAAACTGTTTTTT. Translating it yields CASSQDPGVKLFF.

J is TRBJ2-2 and V is TRBV19; D might be TRBD1 (6 bases). The germline V and J ends were trimmed by 4 bases and 4 bases, with 10 bases remaining between them. Germline CDR1 and CDR2: LNHDA and SQIVND (reference sequence). CDR3 length: 14 amino acids. The CDR3 loop is CASSKQGSTGELFF. DNA of the CDR3: TGTGCCAGTAGTAAGCAGGGGTCCACCGGGGAGCTGTTTTTT.

This chain uses TRBV5-1 with TRBJ1-3; the match to TRBD1 covers 8 bases. The CDR3 has 16 amino acids. Germline-derived CDR1 and CDR2 are SGHRS and YFSETQ. After removal of 0 bases from V and 2 bases from J, the junction contained 4 bases not matched to a gene. The CDR3 bases are TGCGCCAGCAGCTTGGGGCAGGGGGCGCCTGGAAACACCATATATTTT. It specifies CASSLGQGAPGNTIYF.

This clone was seen a handful of times. The V call is TRBV5-1, the J call TRBJ2-1; 8 bases agree with TRBD2. Germline values: CDR1 SGHRS, CDR2 YFSETQ. CDR3 size: 16 residues. The V segment lost 7 bases and the J segment 7 bases; nucleotides outside the gene matches: 16. Here the CDR3 DNA reads TGCGCCAGCTCCTCCAGGGCGGGACTAGGTGTAAATGAGCAGTTCTTC. This sequence encodes CASSSRAGLGVNEQFF. Supplemented by reference TRBV5-1 and TRBJ2-1, the full variable domain reads KAGVTQTPRYLIKTRGQQVTLSCSPISGHRSVSWYQQTPGQGLQFLFEYFSETQRNKGNFPGRFSGRQFSNSRSEMNVSTLELGDSALYLCASSSRAGLGVNEQFFGPGTRLTVL.

In this sample, this clone turned up a few times. The chain links TRBV24-1 to TRBJ2-3; 7 nucleotides match TRBD2. Germline V gene data show CDR1 as KGHDR and CDR2 as SFDVKD. The CDR3 sequence is 17 residues long. Trimming cost V 2 bases and J 0 bases; bases outside gene matches: 7. CDR3 protein: CATSDWESGTSTDTQYF. Written as DNA, the CDR3 is TGTGCCACCAGTGATTGGGAGAGCGGGACTAGCACAGATACGCAGTATTTT.

This clone turned up a few times. V usage is TRBV2 and J usage is TRBJ1-1; D remains ambiguous. V lost 4 bases to trimming and J lost 11 bases, with 17 bases between them. The CDR3 is 13 residues long. The germline CDR1 and CDR2 sequences are SNHLY and FYNNEI. The CDR3 region is CASSVTGVGEAFF. The CDR3 bases are TGTGCCAGCAGTGTCACTGGGGTTGGGGAGGCTTTCTTT.

The chain is built from TRBV5-1 and TRBJ1-1; D not certain. V lost 3 bases, J lost 4 bases, and 13 bases lay in between. From germline, CDR1 is SGHRS and CDR2 YFSETQ. The CDR3 is 14 residues long. Written as DNA, the CDR3 is TGCGCCAGCAGCTCGGGTTTCCGGAGCACTGAAGCTTTCTTT. Residues: CASSSGFRSTEAFF.

The chain uses TRBV7-2 and TRBJ1-3, with TRBD1 matching over 8 bases. J lost 2 bases, V lost 5 bases, and 5 bases had no gene match. The CDR3 length is 15 residues. Germline V gene sequence: CDR1 SGHTA, CDR2 FQGNSA. In DNA, the CDR3 is TGTGCCAGCAGCATCCAACAGGGGGCTGGAAACACCATATATTTT. Protein product: CASSIQQGAGNTIYF.

The chain carries TRBV14 and TRBJ2-7; no clear D. CDR3 size: 14 residues. Germline V CDR1 and CDR2: SGHDN, FVKESK. Trimming left V 1 base short and J 1 base short, with 8 bases between. The CDR3 nucleotides are TGTGCCAGCAGCCAAGCCGGAGTTTCCTACGAGCAGTACTTC. Its translation: CASSQAGVSYEQYF. The entire variable domain, with the rest obtained from reference TRBV14 and TRBJ2-7, is as follows: EAGVTQFPSHSVIEKGQTVTLRCDPISGHDNLYWYRRVMGKEIKFLLHFVKESKQDESGMPNNRFLAERTGGTYSTLKVQPAELEDSGVYFCASSQAGVSYEQYFGPGTRLTVT.

This chain uses TRBV29-1 with TRBJ1-3; D not certain. Between the trimmed V and J ends, which lost 4 bases and 3 bases, there was a span of 10 bases. CDR3 length: 13 amino acids. CDR1 and CDR2 (germline): SQVTM, ANQGSEA. The CDR3 region is CSVGDRGGNTIYF. The CDR3 coding sequence is TGCAGCGTTGGAGATCGCGGTGGAAACACCATATATTTT. The variable domain in full, with the rest retrieved from reference TRBV29-1 and TRBJ1-3, is SAVISQKPSRDICQRGTSLTIQCQVDSQVTMMFWYRQQPGQSLTLIATANQGSEATYESGFVIDKFPISRPNLTFSTLTVSNMSPEDSSIYLCSVGDRGGNTIYFGEGSWLTVV.

This sequence joins TRBV18 and TRBJ2-7, with 8 bases identical to TRBD2. Per the germline V gene, CDR1 is KGHSH and CDR2 is LQKENI. There are 15 residues in the CDR3. V dropped 2 bases and J dropped 3; count of bases not matched to a gene: 6. CDR3 sequence (DNA): TGTGCCAGCTCACCAACCCCGGGGGGGCGCTACGAGCAGTACTTC. Translation gives CASSPTPGGRYEQYF.

This clone was detected only a few times. The chain employs TRBV5-3 and TRBJ2-7; 9 nucleotides agree with TRBD1. TRBV5-3 is designated an ORF whose function remains uncertain. The CDR3 extends over 15 amino acids. The V and J ends lost 4 bases and 2 bases, in that order; junction bases with no gene match: 7. CDR3 protein: CARSGTGRKTYEQYV. In DNA form, the CDR3 reads TGTGCCAGAAGCGGGACAGGGAGAAAGACCTACGAGCAGTACGTC.

V gene TRBV5-1 combines with J gene TRBJ2-1; 12 bases align to TRBD2. CDR1 and CDR2 from the germline V gene are SGHRS and YFSETQ. The V segment lost 0 bases and the J segment 0 bases; nucleotides outside the gene matches: 7. There are 19 residues in the CDR3. CDR3 sequence (DNA): TGCGCCAGCAGCTTGGGGGGACTAGCGGGTCTGAGCTCCTACAATGAGCAGTTCTTC. This encodes CASSLGGLAGLSSYNEQFF. Filled out from reference TRBV5-1 and TRBJ2-1, the complete variable domain reads KAGVTQTPRYLIKTRGQQVTLSCSPISGHRSVSWYQQTPGQGLQFLFEYFSETQRNKGNFPGRFSGRQFSNSRSEMNVSTLELGDSALYLCASSLGGLAGLSSYNEQFFGPGTRLTVL.

This chain uses TRBV10-3 with TRBJ2-7; D is uncertain. CDR1 and CDR2 (germline): ENHRY, SYGVKD. This CDR3 has 15 residues. Trimming shortened V by 3 bases and J by 0 bases, and 12 bases separated the two germline ends. For the CDR3, the DNA is TGTGCCATCAGTGACCGTGGAAGGAGCTCCTACGAGCAGTACTTC. Protein product: CAISDRGRSSYEQYF.

This clone was picked up a small number of times. V is TRBV9 and J is TRBJ2-5; 7 bases align to TRBD1. V was clipped by 7 bases and J by 5 bases; unmatched bases: 14. The CDR3 runs 15 residues. The germline CDR1 and CDR2 sequences are SGDLS and YYNGEE. In DNA form, the CDR3 reads TGTGCCAGCGGAAAAACAGGGGATTCGGGGGAGACCCAGTACTTC. Amino acids: CASGKTGDSGETQYF.

The chain links TRBV24-1 to TRBJ2-1, with 7 bases lining up with TRBD1. V trimming: 3 bases; J trimming: 0 bases; junction bases outside the gene matches: 4. Germline V CDR1 and CDR2: KGHDR, SFDVKD. The CDR3 spans 16 residues. CDR3 sequence: CATSDMGQSSYNEQFF. The CDR3 DNA reads as TGTGCCACCAGTGATATGGGACAGAGCTCCTACAATGAGCAGTTCTTC.

J is TRBJ1-6 and V is TRBV7-6; 7 positions agree with TRBD1. The length of the CDR3 is 20 residues. CDR1 and CDR2 (germline): SGHVS, FNYEAQ. The V segment lost 5 bases and the J segment 0 bases; nucleotides outside the gene matches: 16. CDR3 sequence reads: CASSPRRGPYLSSYNSPLHF. CDR3 coding DNA: TGTGCCAGCAGCCCCAGGAGGGGGCCTTATTTAAGCTCCTATAATTCACCCCTCCACTTT.

The CDR3 nucleotides are TGTGCCAGCACTGCGACAGGGGGAAACGATCAGCCCCAGCATTTT. It translates to CASTATGGNDQPQHF. This chain links TRBV6-5 with TRBJ1-5, with TRBD1 identical over 9 bases. Trimming took 7 bases from V and 5 from J; bases not matched to a gene: 9. Germline CDR1 reads MNHEY; CDR2 reads SVGAGI. This CDR3 has 15 amino acids.